These T cell receptor beta chains were read from a single sample in a study of radiotherapy plus CTLA-4 blockade in lung cancer. Assay used: immunoSEQ multiplex PCR; TCRdb lists only in-frame clones, some missing. The sample holds some 110,000 clones; about 80% are singletons and the top ten take 3.3%. The input for sequencing was peripheral blood, taken from a patient treated with radiotherapy plus ipilimumab. The receptors shown here come from a human donor with non-small cell lung cancer that progressed on radiotherapy plus ipilimumab. Some clones in this sample may be carry-over from other donors' samples. Each CDR3 is given without its conserved first and last residue.

j_call v_call cdr3_aa
TRBJ1-5 TRBV7-3 ASSLEGVPNQPQH
TRBJ1-2 TRBV7-6 ASSPNPSEQTYGYT
TRBJ1-1 TRBV4-2 ASSLPGQGGTEAF
TRBJ2-1 TRBV29-1 SVRHGQNNNEQF
TRBJ1-2 TRBV9 ASSVAPNYGYT
TRBJ1-5 TRBV6-5 ASSYSRGRNQPQH
TRBJ1-2 TRBV5-1 ASSPGPQGFGYT
TRBJ2-1 TRBV4-1 ASSQESLAGQQF
TRBJ2-1 TRBV6-1 ASSATSGEYSGF
TRBJ1-1 TRBV5-1 ASSRDSIQGEAF
TRBJ1-2 TRBV4-3 ASSQREWTGSYGYT
TRBJ2-1 TRBV7-3 ASSERQGIRNEQF
TRBJ2-1 TRBV15 ATSFGDSRGTYNEQF
TRBJ2-3 TRBV2 ASSGQGSTDTQY
TRBJ1-6 TRBV6-1 ASSDVQGRPLH
TRBJ1-3 TRBV9 ASSVGGTFDTIY
TRBJ2-7 TRBV5-1 ASSGDRLTEQY
TRBJ1-5 TRBV6-5 ASSRGQNQPQH
TRBJ2-2 TRBV7-2 ASNRGVHTGELF
TRBJ2-7 TRBV7-2 ASSFQEWTGVYEQY
TRBJ1-2 TRBV2 ASIRGQRSNYGYT
TRBJ1-1 TRBV5-6 ASSNHRKTNTEAF
TRBJ1-1 TRBV2 ASNREGPTEAF
TRBJ2-5 TRBV7-7 ASSERGGTEETQY
TRBJ1-1 TRBV4-3 ASSRRAGVDFAEAF
TRBJ1-1 TRBV5-1 ASSLEGPRWDTEAF
TRBJ2-5 TRBV30 AWSGQETQY
TRBJ1-5 TRBV5-8 ASSQPEGQGPNQPQH
TRBJ1-2 TRBV7-2 ASSLGQGNYGYT